This T cell receptor beta chain is drawn from a study of T cells in Graves' hyperthyroidism and ophthalmopathy. Broader study findings: Clonotypes that were expanded in thyroid above 0.001 mostly appeared in blood too. A 13 V-J signature model discriminated ophthalmopathy versus stable hyperthyroidism.

With duration under 3 months, ophthalmopathy was active: Clinical Activity Score at least 3, NOSPECS at least 4. Together with thyroid ultrasound, orbital computed tomography, serum thyroxine and TRAb, clinical symptoms were used for diagnoses. CDR1 is SGHTS, CDR2 YDEGEE, per germline. The V gene lost 0 bases and the J gene lost 1 base, with 14 bases spanning the gap. The CDR3 is made up of 18 amino acids. Using RNA transcripts as the source, TCR beta CDR3 regions were amplified. During a first-round RT-PCR of the TCR CDR3, the HTBI primer set was used. TCRdb independently ran MiXCR on the multiplex PCR reads; one entry per CDR3 protein. The sample consists of about 600,000 distinct CDR3 sequences, more than 15% of them appearing once. Concerning this clonotype itself: Its antigen is unidentified.

Sequences were obtained from blood. This chain uses TRBV5-8 with TRBJ2-6; no firm D call. The TCR was taken from a woman aged 40-49 years with Graves' ophthalmopathy. Here the CDR3 DNA reads TGTGCCAGCAGCTTGGCCTGGGATGGGCGGTCTGGGGCCAACGTCCTGACTTTC. Protein product: CASSLAWDGRSGANVLTF.